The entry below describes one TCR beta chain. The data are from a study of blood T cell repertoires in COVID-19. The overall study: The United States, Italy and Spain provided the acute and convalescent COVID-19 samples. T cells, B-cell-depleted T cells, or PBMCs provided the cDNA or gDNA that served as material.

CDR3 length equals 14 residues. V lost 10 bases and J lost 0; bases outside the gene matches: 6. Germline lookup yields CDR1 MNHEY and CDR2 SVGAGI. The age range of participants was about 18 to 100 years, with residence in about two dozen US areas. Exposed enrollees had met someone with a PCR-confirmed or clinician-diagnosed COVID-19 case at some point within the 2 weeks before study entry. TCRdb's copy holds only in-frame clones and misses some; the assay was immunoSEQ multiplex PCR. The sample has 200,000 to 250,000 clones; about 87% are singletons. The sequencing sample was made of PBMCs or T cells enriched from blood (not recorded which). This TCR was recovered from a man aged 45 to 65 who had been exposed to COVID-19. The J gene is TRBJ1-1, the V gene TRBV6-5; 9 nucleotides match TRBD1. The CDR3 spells CATSRTGVNTEAFF. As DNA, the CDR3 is TGTGCCACCTCAAGGACAGGGGTGAACACTGAAGCTTTCTTT.